This T cell receptor (beta chain) was profiled in a study of regulatory T cells in long-lasting Graves disease (dated by TCRdb to the early 2020s). Regarding the research as a whole: To count as having persistent Graves' disease, a patient had to have received antithyroid drug treatment for over 5 years with TSH receptor autoantibodies remaining persistently positive. This study used TCR sequencing and RNA sequencing of peripheral blood to compare persistent Graves' disease patients against newly diagnosed Graves' disease patients. The study was registered as a clinical trial and conducted in China. TCR sequencing covered 13 persistent and around 20 newly diagnosed Graves' disease patients, 33 samples in total. On average, persistent Graves' disease patients in the clinical cohort had been on antithyroid drugs for eight to twelve years. General conclusions and limits of the study: Peripheral blood alone was examined, since thyroid tissue, which constituted the primary lesion, could not be accessed. Only the TCR beta chain was sequenced and analyzed. As a limitation, the authors acknowledged that the small sample size may reduce accuracy. TRBV28, TRBJ1-2 and TRBJ2-5 were preferentially used in persistent disease, while TRBV20-1 and TRBJ2-1 were favored in newly diagnosed disease. Compared with newly diagnosed patients, patients with persistent Graves' disease had lower TCR Shannon entropy and fewer highly expanded clones, which suggests clonal expansion. Patients with persistent disease shared more public clonotypes (under 3,000) than newly diagnosed patients did (approximately 1,000).

Including cysteine and phenylalanine, the CDR3 has 11 amino acids. Only the CDR3 portion is preserved as DNA: 33 bases, with reading frame beginning at the first base. Ends trimmed: V by 8 bases, J by 5 bases; bases unmatched to a gene: 2. CDR1 and CDR2, per the germline V gene, are SNHLY and FYNNEI. The library was prepared using multiplex PCR. Sequenced using an Illumina HiSeq 4000. TCR beta libraries were built with iRepertoire HTBI primers and Arm-PCR amplification of CDR3 regions. Before sequencing, the PCR products went through gel purification. On the study's bioinformatics: Gene usage analysis of CDR3 amino acid clonotypes relied on the 55 to 80 TRBV and about 13 TRBJ segments identified across samples. Filtered high-quality paired reads were merged into contigs using COPE and FqMerger. BLAST was used to align contigs to IMGT TRBV, TRBD and TRBJ reference genes, and CDR3 was defined according to IMGT. Any clonotype with a frequency above 0.1% was counted as a highly expanded clone. Shannon entropy served as the measure of repertoire diversity, while the Gini coefficient captured V-J evenness. Public clonotypes were defined as clonotypes shared by more than one individual. TCRdb reran the public reads through fastp at Q25 and MiXCR, keeping productive beta chains. Each CDR3 protein appears once, grouped with its most common genes and DNA. The V and J calls and clone size are TCRdb's, not the authors'. For this sample the table gives roughly 500,000 distinct CDR3 sequences, of which 20% to 25% were detected only once. Over 6% of the sample belongs to the ten largest clones.

This clonotype was seen at least ten times. The specificity of this receptor is unknown. The record has no base qualities; no much larger clone is one base away. Taken with the paper, the label for time point translates to: persistent/refractory GD, antithyroid drugs over 5 years with positive TRAb. RNA was extracted from PBMCs in TRIzol for both TCR sequencing and RNA sequencing. The diagnosis of Graves' disease followed American Thyroid Association guidelines. Recruitment of patients was carried out at an endocrinology department in Xi'an, China. Each patient gave 9 to 10 milliliters of peripheral blood, collected in an EDTA anticoagulant tube. PBMCs were isolated by Ficoll Paque Plus density gradient separation without further T cell sorting. An Agilent 2100 Bioanalyzer and agarose gel were used to assess RNA quality, and a NanoDrop 2000 was used to measure RNA concentration.

The receptor comes from a female donor with Graves disease. The starting material was peripheral blood mononuclear cells (PBMCs), obtained when the disease was refractory, from a patient treated with antithyroid drugs. This chain is built from TRBV2 and TRBJ1-2; 7 bases in the junction line up with TRBD1. In nucleotide form, the sequence is TGTGCCAGCTGGGGACAGTATGGCTACACCTTC. Its amino acids are CASWGQYGYTF.